The 25 T cell receptor beta chains below were found in one sample sequenced in a study of shared clonotypes between healthy human individuals. Only CD45RO-negative cells positively selected for CCR7 counted as naive CD8 cells, so terminally differentiated effector memory CD45RA+ cells were excluded. The data were produced by immunoSEQ multiplex PCR, yet TCRdb's version contains in-frame clones alone and is incomplete. The table has roughly 1,800,000 clones, about 95% seen once. The material sequenced was naive CD8+ T cells sorted from blood. These receptor sequences come from a man aged 18-30 years in good health.

The genes are TRBV4-1 and TRBJ2-1; TRBD2 agrees at 14 bases. The V gene end was trimmed by 0 bases and the J gene end by 12 bases; junction bases not matched to a gene: 10. Looked up from germline, CDR1 is MGHRA and CDR2 is YSYEKL. The CDR3 loop spans 17 amino acids. The chain's CDR3 is CASSQDTAGLAGGPQFF. The CDR3 bases are TGCGCCAGCAGCCAAGATACCGCTGGACTAGCGGGAGGTCCGCAGTTCTTC.

The gene calls are TRBV4-1 and TRBJ1-6, with TRBD1 matching over 7 bases. Germline CDR1 is MGHRA and CDR2 is YSYEKL. The CDR3 covers 15 residues. With 2 bases clipped from V and 7 bases from J, the junction kept 5 bases outside the gene matches. The CDR3 coding sequence is TGCGCCAGCAGCCAACGACAGGGTGAAAATTCACCCCTCCACTTT. It encodes CASSQRQGENSPLHF.

Of note for this clone: Different DNA sequences within this sample yield the same CDR3. The genes are TRBV29-1 and TRBJ1-1; the match to TRBD1 covers 7 bases. The CDR3 is made up of 14 amino acids. V was pared by 6 bases and J by 0 bases, with 7 bases of the junction left unmatched. Germline values: CDR1 SQVTM, CDR2 ANQGSEA. The CDR3 here is CSVDPTGMNTEAFF. The CDR3 coding sequence is TGCAGCGTGGACCCGACAGGGATGAACACTGAAGCTTTCTTT.

This chain joins TRBV9 and TRBJ1-4, with D uncertain. V shed 4 bases and J shed 12 bases, with 13 bases lying between them. Germline V gives CDR1 SGDLS, CDR2 YYNGEE. The CDR3 consists of 12 residues. The DNA for the CDR3 is TGTGCCAGCAGCAAAAACGGGGAGGAACTGTTTTTT. Its translation: CASSKNGEELFF.

This chain uses TRBV5-1 with TRBJ2-3, with 8 bases fitting TRBD2. Per germline, CDR1 SGHRS and CDR2 YFSETQ. The CDR3 sequence is 15 residues long. V gave up 6 bases and J gave up 7 bases; unmatched junction bases: 13. CDR3 nucleotides: TGCGCCAGCACCCATGGGCGGGAGGATCGTAATACGCAGTATTTT. Its protein is CASTHGREDRNTQYF.

This clone was seen a single time. The J gene is TRBJ1-4, the V gene TRBV5-6; no definite D call. Trimming removed 5 bases from V and 8 bases from J, with 16 bases in between. CDR3 length equals 14 residues. Germline CDR1 reads SGHDT; CDR2 reads YYEEEE. CDR3 sequence (DNA): TGTGCCAGCAGTCCCGGAGGTGTAGGGGAAAAACTGTTTTTT. It specifies CASSPGGVGEKLFF.

The gene calls are TRBV6-1 and TRBJ1-1; possibly TRBD1 for D (6 bases). The germline V and J ends were trimmed by 6 bases and 3 bases, with 17 bases remaining between them. The CDR3 loop spans 15 amino acids. The germline gives CDR1 MNHNS, CDR2 SASEGT. The CDR3 DNA follows: TGTGCCAGCAGAGTCCGGGACATAGGAGACACTGAAGCTTTCTTT. Translating gives CASRVRDIGDTEAFF.

This clone was counted only a few times. The same CDR3 can be traced to other DNA sequences in this sample. This chain links TRBV7-3 with TRBJ2-3, with 7 bases matching TRBD2. The CDR3 runs 14 residues. Trimming at V came to 2 bases and at J to 1 base, leaving 0 bases not matched to a gene. Germline CDR1 SGHTA, CDR2 FQGTGA. The CDR3 reads CASSLAGGTDTQYF. For the CDR3, the DNA is TGTGCCAGCAGCTTAGCGGGGGGCACAGATACGCAGTATTTT. The full variable domain, rest sourced from reference TRBV7-3 and TRBJ2-3, is GAGVSQTPSNKVTEKGKYVELRCDPISGHTALYWYRQSLGQGPEFLIYFQGTGAADDSGLPNDRFFAVRPEGSVSTLKIQRTERGDSAVYLCASSLAGGTDTQYFGPGTRLTVL.

As concerns this clone: The same CDR3 can be traced to other DNA sequences in this sample. The CDR3 DNA sequence: TGTGCCAGCTCTTGGACAGGGGGAGATTCACCCCTCCACTTT. The encoded protein is CASSWTGGDSPLHF. V gene TRBV27 combines with J gene TRBJ1-6; 10 bases match TRBD1. The trim removed 8 bases at V and 8 bases at J, leaving 6 bases unmatched. Germline lookup yields CDR1 MNHEY and CDR2 SMNVEV (reference sequence). The CDR3 is 14 amino acids.

This clone has a single count. The chain carries TRBV12-2 and TRBJ2-2. TRBV12-2 constitutes a pseudogene. There are 17 residues in the CDR3. For the CDR3, the DNA is TGTGCAAGTCGCTTAGCGCGGGGGACAGCGAACACCGGGGAGCTGTTTTTT. It translates to CASRLARGTANTGELFF.

The chain has TRBV6-5 and TRBJ1-4, with a tentative D call TRBD1 (5 bases). Deletions cut 5 bases from V and 7 bases from J, with 11 bases between. The CDR3 contains 13 residues. CDR1 is MNHEY, CDR2 SVGAGI, per germline. The CDR3 DNA follows: TGTGCCAGCAGTCTAGGGACGTTTGAAAAACTGTTTTTT. Amino acids: CASSLGTFEKLFF.

V is TRBV25-1 and J is TRBJ1-3; D gene unclear. The germline V gene encodes CDR1 MGHDK and CDR2 SYGVNS. The V end lost 11 bases, the J end lost 4 bases, and 6 bases lay between the germline ends. The CDR3 length is 10 residues. CDR3: CAAGGNTIYF. In DNA, the CDR3 is TGTGCCGCGGGGGGAAACACCATATATTTT.

The rearrangement links TRBV4-3 to TRBJ2-2; 13 bases agree with TRBD2. Germline-derived CDR1 and CDR2 are LGHNA and YSLEER. With V trimmed by 0 bases and J by 0 bases, 13 bases remained unmatched. The CDR3 runs to 22 residues. In DNA form, the CDR3 reads TGCGCCAGCAGCCAAGATCTGGCACTAGCGGGAGGGAAAGGAGCGAACACCGGGGAGCTGTTTTTT. This sequence encodes CASSQDLALAGGKGANTGELFF.

Regarding this clone: Distinct nucleotide sequences in the sample also encode this CDR3. The V call is TRBV6-5, the J call TRBJ2-7, with a possible D match to TRBD1 (5 bases). This CDR3 is built from 12 residues. The V gene lost 6 bases and the J gene lost 4 bases, with 10 bases spanning the gap. Germline-derived CDR1 and CDR2 are MNHEY and SVGAGI. The CDR3 loop reads CASRGADYEQYF. The DNA for the CDR3 is TGTGCCAGCAGAGGGGCGGATTACGAGCAGTACTTC.

J is TRBJ2-7 and V is TRBV6-6; maybe TRBD1 (7 bases). V was shortened by 5 bases and J by 4 bases, with 18 bases between the two germline ends. This CDR3 comprises 15 residues. Germline assignment: CDR1 MNHNY and CDR2 SVGAGI (reference sequence). The CDR3 nucleotides read TGTGCCAGCAGTGCCGGGGCGGGACAGAGTTACGAGCAGTACTTC. Protein: CASSAGAGQSYEQYF.

A note on this clone: Other nucleotide sequences from this sample produce the same CDR3. V and J are TRBV4-1 and TRBJ1-5; D not certain. The CDR3 runs 16 residues. The ends were cut back, 0 bases at V and 1 base at J, with 10 bases in the middle. Germline V gene data show CDR1 as MGHRA and CDR2 as YSYEKL. CDR3 loop: CASSQEAGLSNQPQHF. The DNA for the CDR3 is TGCGCCAGCAGCCAAGAAGCAGGCCTAAGCAATCAGCCCCAGCATTTT.

Comments on this clone: Other DNA sequences of this sample code for an identical CDR3. V usage is TRBV6-5 and J usage is TRBJ2-1; D unclear. Germline V gene data show CDR1 as MNHEY and CDR2 as SVGAGI. V was shortened by 4 bases and J by 0 bases, with 4 bases between the two germline ends. The CDR3 has 13 residues. This CDR3 is CASSSSSYNEQFF. The CDR3 region has the DNA TGTGCCAGCAGTTCAAGCTCCTACAATGAGCAGTTCTTC.

The chain has TRBV30 and TRBJ1-5; D call uncertain. The CDR3 extends over 14 amino acids. Germline CDR1 and CDR2: GTSNPN and SVGIG (reference sequence). V was clipped by 7 bases and J by 2 bases, with 15 bases between them. CDR3 sequence (DNA): TGTGCCTTACTTGGGCAGAAGGGCAATCAGCCCCAGCATTTT. It codes for CALLGQKGNQPQHF. The complete variable domain, with remaining parts taken from reference TRBV30 and TRBJ1-5, reads SQTIHQWPATLVQPVGSPLSLECTVEGTSNPNLYWYRQAAGRGLQLLFYSVGIGQISSEVPQNLSASRPQDRQFILSSKKLLLSDSGFYLCALLGQKGNQPQHFGDGTRLSIL.

The chain carries TRBV4-1 and TRBJ2-5; D gene unclear. The germline CDR1 and CDR2 sequences are MGHRA and YSYEKL. The CDR3 has 16 amino acids. Trimming shortened V by 0 bases and J by 2 bases, and 13 bases separated the two germline ends. The CDR3 DNA sequence: TGCGCCAGCAGCCAAGAATACTCGACCCTTCAAGAGACCCAGTACTTC. Encoded protein: CASSQEYSTLQETQYF.

The V gene is TRBV7-3, the J gene TRBJ2-3, with D hard to call. CDR3 length equals 15 residues. Germline V lookup: CDR1 SGHTA, CDR2 FQGTGA. With 5 bases removed from V and 4 bases from J, the gap between germline ends came to 16 bases. CDR3 protein: CASSPRAIGADTQYF. DNA of the CDR3: TGTGCCAGCAGCCCCCGGGCCATAGGCGCAGATACGCAGTATTTT.

This sequence joins TRBV12-5 and TRBJ2-5, with 9 bases lining up with TRBD1. V gave up 5 bases and J gave up 5 bases; unmatched junction bases: 9. There are 15 residues in the CDR3. Germline CDR1 LGHNT, CDR2 FRNRAP. The CDR3 reads CASGTGQGIGETQYF. The CDR3 DNA reads TGTGCTAGTGGTACCGGACAGGGGATTGGGGAGACCCAGTACTTC. The full variable domain, with the rest looked up from reference TRBV12-5 and TRBJ2-5, is DARVTQTPRHKVTEMGQEVTMRCQPILGHNTVFWYRQTMMQGLELLAYFRNRAPLDDSGMPKDRFSAEMPDATLATLKIQPSEPRDSAVYFCASGTGQGIGETQYFGPGTRLLVL.

The rearrangement joins TRBV10-3 to TRBJ2-2, with unresolved D. V lost 5 bases, J lost 4 bases, and 5 bases lay in between. The CDR3 is 12 amino acids. Germline CDR1 reads ENHRY; CDR2 reads SYGVKD. CDR3 region: CAISTFTGELFF. The CDR3 region has the DNA TGTGCCATCAGTACTTTCACCGGGGAGCTGTTTTTT.

The genes are TRBV5-1 and TRBJ1-1; D call uncertain. Germline-derived CDR1 and CDR2 are SGHRS and YFSETQ. CDR3 length: 14 amino acids. With 2 bases removed from V and 0 bases from J, the gap between germline ends came to 8 bases. The CDR3 nucleotides read TGCGCCAGCAGCTTCACAGACATGAACACTGAAGCTTTCTTT. Protein sequence: CASSFTDMNTEAFF.

Notes on this clone: This sample also contains other DNA sequences that code for the same CDR3. The V gene is TRBV4-2, the J gene TRBJ1-1; no clear D gene. Per the germline V gene, CDR1 is LGHNA and CDR2 is YNFKEQ. The CDR3 consists of 14 residues. V was pared by 1 base and J by 2 bases, with 8 bases between. The DNA for the CDR3 is TGTGCCAGCAGCCAAGTTGAAGGCAACACTGAAGCTTTCTTT. Translation: CASSQVEGNTEAFF.

The chain is built from TRBV9 and TRBJ2-7; D may be TRBD1 (6 bases). CDR1 SGDLS and CDR2 YYNGEE come from the germline V gene. V was cut by 8 bases and J by 5 bases, with 20 bases left in between. There are 14 residues in the CDR3. The CDR3 DNA reads as TGTGCCAGTAATCTAGGGGCAGGGGTGGACGAGCAGTACTTC. Residues: CASNLGAGVDEQYF.